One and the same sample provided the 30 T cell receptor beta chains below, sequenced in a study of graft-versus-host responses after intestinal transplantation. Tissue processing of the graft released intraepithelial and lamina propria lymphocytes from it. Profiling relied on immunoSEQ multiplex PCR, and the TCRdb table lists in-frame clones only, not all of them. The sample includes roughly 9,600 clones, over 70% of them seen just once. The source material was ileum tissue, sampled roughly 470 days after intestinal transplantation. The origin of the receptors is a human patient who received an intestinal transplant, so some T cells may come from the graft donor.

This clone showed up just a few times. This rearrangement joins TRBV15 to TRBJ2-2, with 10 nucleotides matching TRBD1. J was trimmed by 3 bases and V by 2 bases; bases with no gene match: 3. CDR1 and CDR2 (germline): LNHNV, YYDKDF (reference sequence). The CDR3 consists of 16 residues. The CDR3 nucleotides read TGTGCCACCAGCAGATTAGGGACAGGGGACACCGGGGAGCTGTTTTTT. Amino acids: CATSRLGTGDTGELFF.

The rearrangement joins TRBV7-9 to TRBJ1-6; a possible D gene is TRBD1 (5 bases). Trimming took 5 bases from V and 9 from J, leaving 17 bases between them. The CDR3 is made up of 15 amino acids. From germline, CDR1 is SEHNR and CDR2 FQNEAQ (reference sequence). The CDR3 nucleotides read TGTGCCAGCAGCCCACTCAGGCAGGGCCGTTCACCCCTCCACTTT. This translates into CASSPLRQGRSPLHF.

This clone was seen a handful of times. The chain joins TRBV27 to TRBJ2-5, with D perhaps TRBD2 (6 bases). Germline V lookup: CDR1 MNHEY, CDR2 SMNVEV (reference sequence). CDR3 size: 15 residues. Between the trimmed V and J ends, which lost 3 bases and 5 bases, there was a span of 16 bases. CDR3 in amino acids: CASSFSSGFGETQYF. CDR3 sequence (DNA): TGTGCCAGCAGTTTTTCGAGCGGGTTTGGGGAGACCCAGTACTTC.

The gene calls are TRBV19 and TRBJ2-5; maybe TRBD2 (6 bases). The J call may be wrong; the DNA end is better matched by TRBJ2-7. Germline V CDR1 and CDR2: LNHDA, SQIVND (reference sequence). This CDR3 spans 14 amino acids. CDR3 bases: TGTACCAAAAGAATGGAGGGGTGGTTCTTCGAGCAGTACTTC. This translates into CTKRMEGWFFEQYF.

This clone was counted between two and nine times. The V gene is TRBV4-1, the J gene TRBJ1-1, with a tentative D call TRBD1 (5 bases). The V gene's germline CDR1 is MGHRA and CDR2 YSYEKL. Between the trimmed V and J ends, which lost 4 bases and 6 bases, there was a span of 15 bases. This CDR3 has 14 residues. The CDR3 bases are TGCGCCAGCAGCCTAAGTGGGGGGAAGCCTGAAGCTTTCTTT. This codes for CASSLSGGKPEAFF.

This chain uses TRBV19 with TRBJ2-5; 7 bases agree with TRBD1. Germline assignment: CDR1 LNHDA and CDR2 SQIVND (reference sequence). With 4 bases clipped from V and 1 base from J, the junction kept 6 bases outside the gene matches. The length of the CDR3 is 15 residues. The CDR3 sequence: CASSNRGQAQETQYF. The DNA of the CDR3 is TGTGCCAGTAGTAACCGAGGACAGGCCCAAGAGACCCAGTACTTC.

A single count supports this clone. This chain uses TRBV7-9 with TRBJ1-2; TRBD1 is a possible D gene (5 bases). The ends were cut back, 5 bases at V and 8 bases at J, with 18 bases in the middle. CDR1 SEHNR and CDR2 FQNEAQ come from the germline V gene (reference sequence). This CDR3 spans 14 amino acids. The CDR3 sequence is CASSPPGGESGYTF. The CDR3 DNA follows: TGTGCCAGCAGCCCCCCGGGGGGGGAGAGCGGCTACACCTTC.

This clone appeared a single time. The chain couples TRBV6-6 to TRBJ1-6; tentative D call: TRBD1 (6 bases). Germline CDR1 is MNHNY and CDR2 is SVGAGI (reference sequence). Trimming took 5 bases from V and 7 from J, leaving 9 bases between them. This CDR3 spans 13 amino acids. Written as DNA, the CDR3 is TGTGCCAGCAGTACTACAGGGAATTCACCCCTCCACTTT. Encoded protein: CASSTTGNSPLHF.

DNA of the CDR3: TGTGCCAGCCGCCCCCCTGATCGGCCCCAGCATTTT. Its protein is CASRPPDRPQHF. The chain is built from TRBV21-1 and TRBJ1-5. TRBV21-1 is a pseudogene. The CDR3 extends over 12 amino acids.

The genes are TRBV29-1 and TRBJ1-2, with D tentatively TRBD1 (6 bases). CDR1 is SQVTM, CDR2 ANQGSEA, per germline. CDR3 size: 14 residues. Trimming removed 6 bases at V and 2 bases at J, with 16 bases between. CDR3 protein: CSVAGDGANYGYTF. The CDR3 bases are TGCAGCGTAGCAGGGGATGGGGCAAACTATGGCTACACCTTC.

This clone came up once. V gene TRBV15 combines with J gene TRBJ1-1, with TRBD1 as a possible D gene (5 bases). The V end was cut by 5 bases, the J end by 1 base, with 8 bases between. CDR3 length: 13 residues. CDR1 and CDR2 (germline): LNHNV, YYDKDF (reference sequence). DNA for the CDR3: TGTGCCACCAGCGGGACTGAGAACACTGAAGCTTTCTTT. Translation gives CATSGTENTEAFF.

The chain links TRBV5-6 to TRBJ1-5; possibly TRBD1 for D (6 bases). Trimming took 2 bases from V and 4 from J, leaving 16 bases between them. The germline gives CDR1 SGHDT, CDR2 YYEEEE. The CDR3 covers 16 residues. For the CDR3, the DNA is TGTGCCAGCAGCTTTAGAACAGGGAGGTTGAATCAGCCCCAGCATTTT. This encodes CASSFRTGRLNQPQHF.

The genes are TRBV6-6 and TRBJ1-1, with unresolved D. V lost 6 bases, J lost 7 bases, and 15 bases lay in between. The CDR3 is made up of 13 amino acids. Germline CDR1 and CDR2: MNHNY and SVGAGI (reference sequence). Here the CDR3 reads CASRPGSHVEAFF. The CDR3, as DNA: TGTGCCAGCAGACCGGGTTCTCACGTTGAAGCTTTCTTT.

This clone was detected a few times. DNA for the CDR3: TGTGCCACCAGCAGAGCTCGCCTTACCCTCACAGATACGCAGTATTTT. Translating it yields CATSRARLTLTDTQYF. This sequence joins TRBV15 and TRBJ2-3; D unresolved. Germline-derived CDR1 and CDR2 are LNHNV and YYDKDF (reference sequence). CDR3 size: 16 residues. Between the trimmed V and J ends, which lost 1 base and 2 bases, there was a span of 13 bases.

The CDR3 nucleotides read TGTGCCAGCGGCTCCTATAATTCACCCCTCCACTTT. This gives the protein CASGSYNSPLHF. V is TRBV27 and J is TRBJ1-6; no definite D call. Trimming left V 8 bases short and J 0 bases short, with 2 bases between. CDR1 MNHEY and CDR2 SMNVEV come from the germline V gene (reference sequence). CDR3 length: 12 residues.

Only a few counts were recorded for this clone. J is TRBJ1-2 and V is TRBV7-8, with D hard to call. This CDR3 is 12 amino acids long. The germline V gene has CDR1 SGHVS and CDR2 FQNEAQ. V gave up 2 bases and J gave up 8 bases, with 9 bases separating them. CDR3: CASSLSGNGYTF. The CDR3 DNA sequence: TGTGCCAGCAGCTTATCGGGGAACGGCTACACCTTC. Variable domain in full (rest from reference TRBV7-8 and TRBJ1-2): GAGVSQSPRYKVAKRGQDVALRCDPISGHVSLFWYQQALGQGPEFLTYFQNEAQLDKSGLPSDRFFAERPEGSVSTLKIQRTQQEDSAVYLCASSLSGNGYTFGSGTRLTVV.

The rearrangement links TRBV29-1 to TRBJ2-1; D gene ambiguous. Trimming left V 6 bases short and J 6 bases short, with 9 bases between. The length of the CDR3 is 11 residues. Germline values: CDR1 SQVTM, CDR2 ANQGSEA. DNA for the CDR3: TGCAGCGTAGGGATAGCCAATGAGCAGTTCTTC. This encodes CSVGIANEQFF.

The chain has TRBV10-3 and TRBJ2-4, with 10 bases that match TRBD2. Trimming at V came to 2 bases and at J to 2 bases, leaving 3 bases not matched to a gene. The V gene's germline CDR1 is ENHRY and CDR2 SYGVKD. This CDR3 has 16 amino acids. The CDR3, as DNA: TGTGCCATCAGTGAGCTAGCGGGGGCGTCCAAAAACATTCAGTACTTC. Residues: CAISELAGASKNIQYF.

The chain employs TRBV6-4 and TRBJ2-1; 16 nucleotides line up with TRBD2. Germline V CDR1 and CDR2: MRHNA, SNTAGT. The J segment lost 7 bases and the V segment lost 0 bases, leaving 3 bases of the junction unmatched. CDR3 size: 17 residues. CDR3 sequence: CASSDSGTSGGVNEQFF. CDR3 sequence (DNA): TGTGCCAGCAGTGACTCGGGGACTAGCGGGGGGGTTAATGAGCAGTTCTTC.

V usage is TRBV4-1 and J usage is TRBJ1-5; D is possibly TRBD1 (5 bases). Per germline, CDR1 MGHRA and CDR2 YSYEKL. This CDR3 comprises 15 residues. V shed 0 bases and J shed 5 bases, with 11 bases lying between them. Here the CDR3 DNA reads TGCGCCAGCAGCCAAGATGACACAGGCTATCAGCCCCAGCATTTT. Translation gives CASSQDDTGYQPQHF.

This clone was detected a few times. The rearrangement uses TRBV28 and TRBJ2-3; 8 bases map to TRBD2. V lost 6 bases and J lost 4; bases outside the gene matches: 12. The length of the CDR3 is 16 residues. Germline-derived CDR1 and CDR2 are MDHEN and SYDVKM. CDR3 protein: CASSRYAGGGSDTQYF. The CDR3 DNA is TGTGCCAGCAGCCGATATGCGGGGGGCGGGTCAGATACGCAGTATTTT.

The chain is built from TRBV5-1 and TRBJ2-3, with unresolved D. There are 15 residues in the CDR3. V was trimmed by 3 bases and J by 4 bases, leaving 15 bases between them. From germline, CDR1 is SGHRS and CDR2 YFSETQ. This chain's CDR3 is CASSYTPALSDTQYF. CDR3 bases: TGCGCCAGCAGCTACACTCCCGCTCTATCAGATACGCAGTATTTT.

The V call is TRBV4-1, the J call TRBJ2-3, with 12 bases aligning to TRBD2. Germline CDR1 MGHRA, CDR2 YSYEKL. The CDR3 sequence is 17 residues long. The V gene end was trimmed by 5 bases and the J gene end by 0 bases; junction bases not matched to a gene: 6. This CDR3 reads CASSFLLAGGSTDTQYF. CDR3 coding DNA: TGCGCCAGCAGCTTCTTACTAGCGGGGGGTAGCACAGATACGCAGTATTTT.

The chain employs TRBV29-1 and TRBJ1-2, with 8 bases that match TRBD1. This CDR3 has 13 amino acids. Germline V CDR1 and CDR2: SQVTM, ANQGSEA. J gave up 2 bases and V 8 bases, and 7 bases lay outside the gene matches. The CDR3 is CSIETGENYGYTF. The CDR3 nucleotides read TGCAGCATCGAGACAGGGGAGAACTATGGCTACACCTTC.

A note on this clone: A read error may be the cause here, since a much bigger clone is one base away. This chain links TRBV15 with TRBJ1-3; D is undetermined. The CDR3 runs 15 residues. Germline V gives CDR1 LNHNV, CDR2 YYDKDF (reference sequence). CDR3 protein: CTTSSSHGEGNTIYF. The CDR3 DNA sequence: TGTACCACCAGCAGCAGCCACGGGGAGGGAAACACCATATATTTT. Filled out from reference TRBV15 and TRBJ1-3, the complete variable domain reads DAMVIQNPRYQVTQFGKPVTLSCSQTLNHNVMYWYQQKSSQAPKLLFHYYDKDFNNEADTPDNFQSRRPNTSFCFLDIRSPGLGDTAMYLCTTSSSHGEGNTIYFGEGSWLTVV.

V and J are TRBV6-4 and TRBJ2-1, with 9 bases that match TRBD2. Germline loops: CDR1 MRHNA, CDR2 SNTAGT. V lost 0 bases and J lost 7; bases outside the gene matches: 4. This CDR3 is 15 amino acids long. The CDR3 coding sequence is TGTGCCAGCAGTGACTCGAGCGGGGGGTCGAATGAGCAGTTCTTC. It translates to CASSDSSGGSNEQFF.

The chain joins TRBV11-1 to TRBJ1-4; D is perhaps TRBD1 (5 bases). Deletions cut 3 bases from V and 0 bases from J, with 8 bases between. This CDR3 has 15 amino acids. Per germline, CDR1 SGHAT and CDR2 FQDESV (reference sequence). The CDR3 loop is CASSLTDATNEKLFF. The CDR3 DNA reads TGTGCCAGCAGCTTGACAGATGCAACTAATGAAAAACTGTTTTTT.

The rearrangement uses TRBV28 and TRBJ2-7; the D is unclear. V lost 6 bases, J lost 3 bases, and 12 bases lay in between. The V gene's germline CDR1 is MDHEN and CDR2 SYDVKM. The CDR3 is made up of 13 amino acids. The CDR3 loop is CASSYAIVYEQYF. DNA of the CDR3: TGTGCCAGCAGCTACGCTATAGTCTACGAGCAGTACTTC.

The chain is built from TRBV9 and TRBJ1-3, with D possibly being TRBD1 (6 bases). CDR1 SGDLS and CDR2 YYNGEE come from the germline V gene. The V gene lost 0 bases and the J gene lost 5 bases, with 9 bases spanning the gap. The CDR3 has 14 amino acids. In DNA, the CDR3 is TGTGCCAGCAGCGTAGATGGGGGCAGAAACACCATATATTTT. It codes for CASSVDGGRNTIYF.

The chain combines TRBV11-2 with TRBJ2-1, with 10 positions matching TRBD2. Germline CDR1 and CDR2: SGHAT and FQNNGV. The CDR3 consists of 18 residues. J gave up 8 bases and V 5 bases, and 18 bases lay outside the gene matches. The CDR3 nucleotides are TGTGCCAGCAGCCGAAATACCTTTCTAGCGGGGGTTGGGGATGAGCAGTTCTTC. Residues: CASSRNTFLAGVGDEQFF.